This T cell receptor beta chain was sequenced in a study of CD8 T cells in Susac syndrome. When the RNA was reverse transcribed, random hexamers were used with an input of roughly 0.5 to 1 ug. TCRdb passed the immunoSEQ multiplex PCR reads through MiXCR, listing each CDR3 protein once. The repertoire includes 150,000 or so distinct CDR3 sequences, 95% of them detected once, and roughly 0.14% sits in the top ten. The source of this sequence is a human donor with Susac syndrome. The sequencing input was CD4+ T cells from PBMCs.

In DNA form, the CDR3 reads TGTGCCAGCAGCCAAGGTATATCGGATACGCAGTATTTT. Translated, it gives CASSQGISDTQYF. V gene TRBV3-1 combines with J gene TRBJ2-3, with no clear D. The CDR3 runs to 13 residues. The V end was cut by 1 base, the J end by 6 bases, with 8 bases between. From germline, CDR1 is LGHDT and CDR2 YNNKEL (reference sequence).